The 19 T cell receptor beta chains presented below share a single source sample, sequenced in a study of cytomegalovirus exposure and HLA in healthy donors. The PCR ran on 60 Vbeta and 13 Jbeta primers. Sequencing was performed with immunoSEQ multiplex PCR; in TCRdb, only in-frame clones are kept and a portion is missing. The sample records approximately 170,000 clones, roughly 88% being singletons. Sequencing was performed on PBMCs. The source is a boy aged 2 to 10 in good health and CMV-seronegative.

The chain is built from TRBV5-8 and TRBJ1-5, with 7 bases identical to TRBD1. Trimming cost V 4 bases and J 6 bases; bases outside gene matches: 7. The CDR3 consists of 14 residues. Germline V CDR1 and CDR2: SGHTS, YDEGEE. CDR3 in DNA: TGTGCCAGCAGCCGCACAGGGGATTCTCAGCCCCAGCATTTT. It codes for CASSRTGDSQPQHF.

The chain joins TRBV6-4 to TRBJ2-7; perhaps TRBD2 as D (6 bases). The CDR3 runs 20 residues. The germline V and J ends were trimmed by 0 bases and 5 bases, with 29 bases remaining between them. In germline, CDR1 is MRHNA, CDR2 SNTAGT. The CDR3 is CASSDSTGEERRPNFNEQYV. CDR3 nucleotides: TGTGCCAGCAGTGACTCGACCGGGGAGGAACGTCGTCCTAATTTTAACGAGCAGTACGTC.

For this clone: A junction boundary mismatches the germline segment, possibly from a read error. The chain combines TRBV10-3 with TRBJ1-2; TRBD1 aligns across 8 bases. The germline V gene has CDR1 ENHRY and CDR2 SYGVKD. This CDR3 has 17 residues. CDR3 loop: CAVSELFEAGGIYGYTF. CDR3 DNA: TGTGCCGTCAGTGAGTTGTTTGAGGCAGGGGGCATCTATGGCTACACCTTC.

The chain carries TRBV29-1 and TRBJ1-1; no firm D call. CDR1 SQVTM and CDR2 ANQGSEA come from the germline V gene. Trimming removed 4 bases from V and 5 bases from J, with 8 bases in between. The CDR3 consists of 11 residues. CDR3: CSVGGRTEAFF. DNA for the CDR3: TGCAGCGTTGGTGGGAGGACTGAAGCTTTCTTT.

This chain joins TRBV15 and TRBJ2-3; D gene ambiguous. Per the germline V gene, CDR1 is LNHNV and CDR2 is YYDKDF (reference sequence). The CDR3 covers 15 residues. Trimming left V 5 bases short and J 0 bases short, with 12 bases between. The DNA for the CDR3 is TGTGCCACCAGCGTATACGTAACTAGCACAGATACGCAGTATTTT. As protein: CATSVYVTSTDTQYF.

This clone was counted once. This chain uses TRBV7-2 with TRBJ1-5, with a weak D call TRBD1 (5 bases). Germline CDR1 is SGHTA and CDR2 is FQGNSA. V was pared by 1 base and J by 4 bases, with 11 bases between. This CDR3 spans 15 amino acids. This CDR3 reads CASSLDGRANQPQHF. CDR3 coding DNA: TGTGCCAGCAGCTTAGATGGCAGGGCAAATCAGCCCCAGCATTTT.

The genes are TRBV7-2 and TRBJ2-3; no definite D call. Per germline, CDR1 SGHTA and CDR2 FQGNSA. CDR3 size: 14 residues. V lost 1 base and J lost 3, with 8 bases in between. In nucleotides, the CDR3 is TGTGCCAGCAGCTTAGTTGTCTTAACAGATACGCAGTATTTT. This gives the protein CASSLVVLTDTQYF.

V gene TRBV5-1 combines with J gene TRBJ2-3; tentatively, D is TRBD2 (7 bases). Germline CDR1 SGHRS, CDR2 YFSETQ. V shed 7 bases and J shed 5 bases, with 17 bases lying between them. The CDR3 length is 14 residues. The CDR3 here is CASAVREGVDTQYF. In nucleotides, the CDR3 is TGCGCCAGCGCCGTGAGGGAGGGGGTAGATACGCAGTATTTT.

In regard to this clone: This sample includes further DNA sequences coding for the same CDR3. V gene TRBV27 combines with J gene TRBJ2-2, with D hard to call. This CDR3 contains 12 residues. Trimming pared 3 bases from V and 5 bases from J, leaving 4 bases between. The V gene's germline CDR1 is MNHEY and CDR2 SMNVEV (reference sequence). The CDR3 loop is CASSFSTGELFF. CDR3 bases: TGTGCCAGCAGTTTTTCGACCGGGGAGCTGTTTTTT.

Details on this clone: The same CDR3 is also encoded by other DNA sequences in this sample. This chain connects TRBV2 to TRBJ1-6; 7 nucleotides align to TRBD1. Trimming at V came to 4 bases and at J to 7 bases, leaving 7 bases not matched to a gene. The length of the CDR3 is 15 residues. Germline V gene lookup returns CDR1 SNHLY and CDR2 FYNNEI. The CDR3 is CASSVQGQGNSPLHF. In DNA, the CDR3 is TGTGCCAGCAGTGTACAGGGGCAGGGGAATTCACCCCTCCACTTT.

The chain is built from TRBV19 and TRBJ2-1, with a tentative D call TRBD1 (6 bases). V dropped 4 bases and J dropped 6 bases, with 10 bases sitting between them. This CDR3 region has 13 residues. Germline V CDR1 and CDR2: LNHDA, SQIVND (reference sequence). The chain's CDR3 is CASSTQGRNEQFF. The DNA of the CDR3 is TGTGCCAGTAGTACTCAGGGGCGCAATGAGCAGTTCTTC.

The J gene is TRBJ2-1, the V gene TRBV7-3; possibly TRBD1 for D (6 bases). Trimming pared 4 bases from V and 0 bases from J, leaving 10 bases between. Germline V gene data show CDR1 as SGHTA and CDR2 as FQGTGA. The CDR3 totals 15 residues. The CDR3 DNA reads TGTGCCAGCAGCTCTGGGACAAGCTCCTACAATGAGCAGTTCTTC. Amino acid sequence: CASSSGTSSYNEQFF.

The chain recombines TRBV27 with TRBJ2-3; perhaps TRBD1 as D (6 bases). Germline V lookup: CDR1 MNHEY, CDR2 SMNVEV (reference sequence). Between the trimmed V and J ends, which lost 5 bases and 0 bases, there was a span of 15 bases. The CDR3 totals 16 residues. CDR3: CASSPQDSFSTDTQYF. The CDR3 nucleotides read TGTGCCAGCAGTCCACAGGACAGCTTTAGCACAGATACGCAGTATTTT.

This clone was picked up a small number of times. The V and J genes are TRBV5-4 and TRBJ2-7; TRBD1 matches at 7 bases. Germline V gene lookup returns CDR1 SGHNT and CDR2 YYREEE (reference sequence). The CDR3 has 14 residues. The ends lost 0 bases at V and 4 bases at J; junction bases unmatched: 4. Here the CDR3 reads CASSLEGGRYEQYV. The DNA for the CDR3 is TGTGCCAGCAGCTTGGAAGGGGGCCGGTACGAGCAGTACGTC.

This rearrangement joins TRBV5-1 to TRBJ2-1; a weak D match, TRBD2 (6 bases). The CDR3 sequence is 14 residues long. V was shortened by 3 bases and J by 3 bases, with 10 bases between the two germline ends. Germline V lookup: CDR1 SGHRS, CDR2 YFSETQ. In DNA, the CDR3 is TGCGCCAGCAGCTGGAGGGCCAACTACAATGAGCAGTTCTTC. Translation: CASSWRANYNEQFF.

The chain combines TRBV29-1 with TRBJ1-1, with D unclear. The CDR3 is made up of 12 amino acids. The germline V gene has CDR1 SQVTM and CDR2 ANQGSEA. Here the CDR3 reads CIGKGGNTEAFF. CDR3 nucleotide sequence: TGCATCGGGAAGGGTGGGAACACTGAAGCTTTCTTT.

The chain carries TRBV7-9 and TRBJ1-2; the D gene is possibly TRBD1 (5 bases). V was shortened by 2 bases and J by 5 bases, with 12 bases between the two germline ends. Germline V CDR1 and CDR2: SEHNR, FQNEAQ (reference sequence). This CDR3 has 14 amino acids. DNA for the CDR3: TGTGCCAGCAGCTTATCCGGTTCAGGGTATGGCTACACCTTC. This sequence encodes CASSLSGSGYGYTF.

The CDR3 nucleotides are TGTGCCAGCAGTGAAGGGGGCAGATCCGAGCAGTACTTC. This encodes CASSEGGRSEQYF. The chain couples TRBV6-1 to TRBJ2-7; D is possibly TRBD1 (5 bases). With 1 base removed from V and 6 bases from J, the gap between germline ends came to 10 bases. The length of the CDR3 is 13 residues. Germline CDR1 MNHNS, CDR2 SASEGT.

In this sample, this clone turned up once. V gene TRBV4-1 combines with J gene TRBJ1-4, with D possibly TRBD1 on 6 matching bases. CDR1 and CDR2 (germline): MGHRA, YSYEKL. There are 15 residues in the CDR3. The V end lost 0 bases, the J end lost 4 bases, and 9 bases lay between the germline ends. The CDR3 protein is CASSQDRGYNEKLFF. The DNA for the CDR3 is TGCGCCAGCAGCCAAGACAGGGGCTATAATGAAAAACTGTTTTTT.